This T cell receptor beta chain was captured by sequencing in a study of low-dose radiotherapy and immunotherapy resistance in tumors. Study as a whole: Cohort 1 was given 0.5 Gy per fraction every 2 weeks, for 6.5 Gy total. Dosing of intravenous cyclophosphamide at 200 mg/m2 occurred every two weeks and took place one day prior to radiation and immunotherapy.

As for time point: before trial treatment. V shed 5 bases and J 7 bases; nucleotides not matched to a gene: 10. CDR3 length: 14 residues. Germline-derived CDR1 and CDR2 are GTSNPN and SVGIG (reference sequence). With TRAV- and TRBV-specific primers, first-strand cDNA was made, covering the alpha and beta chains. It was with a constant-region primer and a V-primer adapter that TCRs were amplified over about 19 PCR cycles. Amplifying the isolated mRNA was done by in vitro transcription. One entry per CDR3 protein, called by TCRdb with MiXCR from the reads. Among around 76,000 distinct CDR3 sequences listed, 31% were seen once.

Sequencing used PBMCs, obtained before treatment. This TCR came from a female donor with ovarian cancer. The chain joins TRBV30 to TRBJ1-5; TRBD1 matches at 8 bases. In nucleotides, the CDR3 is TGTGCCTGGGACTCCGGACAGGGCGGGCAGCCCCAGCATTTT. This sequence encodes CAWDSGQGGQPQHF.